Each of the 20 T cell receptor beta chains below was sequenced from the same sample in a study of identical twins. TCRdb analysed the 5' RACE reads with MiXCR anew, one entry per CDR3 protein. The table includes about 240,000 distinct CDR3 sequences, 6% to 8.5% detected once. These data are also associated with another study on yellow fever vaccine responses in identical twins.

Sequenced sample: CD8+ T cells sorted from blood. All receptors come from a woman younger than 30 in good health.

In this sample, this clonotype turned up a few times. V is TRBV28 and J is TRBJ2-7, with 9 bases lining up with TRBD1. CDR3 size: 16 residues. Looked up from germline, CDR1 is MDHEN and CDR2 is SYDVKM. After removal of 5 bases from V and 4 bases from J, the junction contained 12 bases not matched to a gene. Here the CDR3 DNA reads TGTGCCAGCAGTGCCGGCAACAGGGGGCTGTTTTACGAGCAGTACGTC. Encoded protein: CASSAGNRGLFYEQYV.

This clonotype was detected only a few times. The chain is built from TRBV20-1 and TRBJ1-2; no clear D. Trimming took 6 bases from V and 5 from J, leaving 16 bases between them. Germline CDR1 DFQATT, CDR2 SNEGSKA (reference sequence). This CDR3 spans 13 amino acids. CDR3 protein: CSALLPGGYGYTF. The CDR3 DNA sequence: TGCAGTGCCCTCTTACCGGGTGGATATGGCTACACCTTC.

This clonotype was recorded a few times. This chain links TRBV2 with TRBJ2-3, with 12 bases matching TRBD2. The CDR3 is 17 amino acids. With V trimmed by 7 bases and J by 2 bases, 10 bases remained unmatched. Per germline, CDR1 SNHLY and CDR2 FYNNEI. The CDR3: CASTAGLAGPNTDTQYF. The CDR3 DNA follows: TGTGCCAGCACCGCCGGACTAGCGGGACCCAACACAGATACGCAGTATTTT.

This clonotype was counted many times. The chain couples TRBV21-1 to TRBJ1-5. TRBV21-1 is labeled a pseudogene. This CDR3 region has 11 residues. DNA for the CDR3: TGTGCCAGCCCCTCAGAGGACCCCCAGCATTTT. This codes for CASPSEDPQHF.

This clonotype was observed a few times. This chain links TRBV24-1 with TRBJ2-1; TRBD1 matches 7 bases. With 0 bases clipped from V and 5 bases from J, the junction kept 9 bases outside the gene matches. The CDR3 has 17 amino acids. Per the germline V gene, CDR1 is KGHDR and CDR2 is SFDVKD. CDR3 DNA sequence: TGTGCCACCAGTGATTTGCCCAAGGACAGGAACAACAATGAGCAGTTCTTC. This translates into CATSDLPKDRNNNEQFF.

This clonotype was observed a handful of times. The genes are TRBV5-1 and TRBJ2-3; 8 bases align to TRBD1. This CDR3 contains 15 residues. The germline CDR1 and CDR2 sequences are SGHRS and YFSETQ. Trimming took 6 bases from V and 6 from J; bases not matched to a gene: 12. The CDR3 nucleotides read TGCGCCAGCACGTTTGGTCAGGGGGCGCGGGATACGCAGTATTTT. This translates into CASTFGQGARDTQYF.

This clonotype was observed a handful of times. The V call is TRBV7-9, the J call TRBJ1-1; D gene ambiguous. The CDR3 length is 15 residues. V shed 7 bases and J shed 6 bases, with 21 bases lying between them. Germline V gene sequence: CDR1 SEHNR, CDR2 FQNEAQ (reference sequence). The chain's CDR3 is CASTQRASIHAEAFF. Written as DNA, the CDR3 is TGTGCCAGCACCCAGCGGGCGAGCATACACGCTGAAGCTTTCTTT.

This clonotype showed up just a few times. As DNA, the CDR3 is TGTGCCAGCGGGGCGGGAGCGAACTACAATGAGCAGTTCTTC. Protein: CASGAGANYNEQFF. The rearrangement links TRBV7-9 to TRBJ2-1, with 7 bases aligning to TRBD2. The CDR3 contains 14 residues. Germline CDR1 reads SEHNR; CDR2 reads FQNEAQ (reference sequence). V lost 8 bases and J lost 3; bases outside the gene matches: 7.

J is TRBJ2-6 and V is TRBV20-1; D unresolved. V was cut by 6 bases and J by 4 bases, with 16 bases left in between. The CDR3 has 15 amino acids. Germline CDR1 is DFQATT and CDR2 is SNEGSKA (reference sequence). The CDR3 loop is CSAPFPVGGANVLTF. The DNA of the CDR3 is TGCAGTGCCCCCTTTCCGGTCGGGGGGGCCAACGTCCTGACTTTC.

This clonotype was seen a few times. The chain couples TRBV5-5 to TRBJ2-5; 7 positions match TRBD1. CDR1 and CDR2 (germline): SGHKS, YYEKEE (reference sequence). The J segment lost 1 base and the V segment lost 5 bases, leaving 8 bases of the junction unmatched. The CDR3 is 15 amino acids. The CDR3 region is CASSSGQASQETQYF. For the CDR3, the DNA is TGTGCCAGCAGTTCCGGACAGGCGTCCCAAGAGACCCAGTACTTC. Looking up the rest from reference TRBV5-5 and TRBJ2-5 gives the full variable domain: DAGVTQSPTHLIKTRGQQVTLRCSPISGHKSVSWYQQVLGQGPQFIFQYYEKEERGRGNFPDRFSARQFPNYSSELNVNALLLGDSALYLCASSSGQASQETQYFGPGTRLLVL.

The V gene is TRBV25-1, the J gene TRBJ2-7, with D possibly being TRBD2 (6 bases). CDR1 is MGHDK, CDR2 SYGVNS, per germline. V gave up 8 bases and J gave up 0 bases, with 14 bases separating them. This CDR3 spans 14 amino acids. Here the CDR3 reads CASEGSGSSYEQYF. CDR3 DNA: TGTGCCAGCGAGGGTAGCGGCAGCTCCTACGAGCAGTACTTC.

This clonotype was seen ten or more times. The chain uses TRBV5-1 and TRBJ2-1, with 7 bases lining up with TRBD2. CDR1 SGHRS and CDR2 YFSETQ come from the germline V gene. The CDR3 covers 16 residues. J was trimmed by 5 bases and V by 0 bases; bases with no gene match: 8. CDR3 nucleotides: TGCGCCAGCAGCTTGGGGGGGAGGGCCGATGACAATGAGCAGTTCTTC. Translating it yields CASSLGGRADDNEQFF.

The rearrangement joins TRBV29-1 to TRBJ2-2; 9 bases line up with TRBD2. The CDR3 contains 17 residues. Germline V CDR1 and CDR2: SQVTM, ANQGSEA. With 0 bases clipped from V and 6 bases from J, the junction kept 11 bases outside the gene matches. The chain's CDR3 is CSVEDPYSGSVPGELFF. The DNA of the CDR3 is TGCAGCGTTGAAGATCCCTATAGCGGGAGCGTTCCCGGGGAGCTGTTTTTT.

This clonotype was seen ten or more times. The chain links TRBV2 to TRBJ2-5; no firm D call. Trimming took off 2 bases at V and 1 base at J, with 5 bases between the two ends. Germline V lookup: CDR1 SNHLY, CDR2 FYNNEI. The CDR3 is 13 residues long. The CDR3 region is CASSEWVQETQYF. The DNA of the CDR3 is TGTGCCAGCAGTGAATGGGTCCAAGAGACCCAGTACTTC.

This clonotype was seen ten or more times. The chain employs TRBV9 and TRBJ2-1, with TRBD2 identical over 13 bases. With 3 bases clipped from V and 7 bases from J, the junction kept 7 bases outside the gene matches. The CDR3 is made up of 16 amino acids. Germline CDR1 SGDLS, CDR2 YYNGEE. As DNA, the CDR3 is TGTGCCAGCAGCGCTAGGACTAGCGGGAGTAGAAATGAGCAGTTCTTC. Amino acid sequence: CASSARTSGSRNEQFF.

This clonotype showed up many times. The gene calls are TRBV5-1 and TRBJ1-5, with 10 bases identical to TRBD1. The germline gives CDR1 SGHRS, CDR2 YFSETQ. This CDR3 is 15 amino acids long. J gave up 3 bases and V 4 bases, and 4 bases lay outside the gene matches. CDR3 in DNA: TGCGCCAGCAGCGCCGGGACAGGGGACAATCAGCCCCAGCATTTT. Encoded protein: CASSAGTGDNQPQHF.

This clonotype was seen a handful of times. In DNA, the CDR3 is TGTGCCAGCAGCTTTAGCGGGGGAAACTACAATGAGCAGTTCTTC. As protein: CASSFSGGNYNEQFF. V and J are TRBV6-1 and TRBJ2-1, with 9 bases fitting TRBD2. This CDR3 contains 15 residues. Germline values: CDR1 MNHNS, CDR2 SASEGT. V was clipped by 6 bases and J by 3 bases; unmatched bases: 6.

V and J are TRBV2 and TRBJ2-2; D may be TRBD2 (6 bases). With 7 bases removed from V and 0 bases from J, the gap between germline ends came to 15 bases. The CDR3 is 16 residues long. Looked up from germline, CDR1 is SNHLY and CDR2 is FYNNEI. This CDR3 reads CASTSFWGANTGELFF. CDR3 sequence (DNA): TGTGCCAGCACTTCATTTTGGGGGGCGAACACCGGGGAGCTGTTTTTT.

The CDR3 sequence: CASSEGWRIRNNEQFF. CDR3 in DNA: TGTGCCAGCAGTGAAGGGTGGCGGATAAGGAACAATGAGCAGTTCTTC. This chain joins TRBV2 and TRBJ2-1; D unclear. V was shortened by 1 base and J by 5 bases, with 15 bases between the two germline ends. CDR1 and CDR2 (germline): SNHLY, FYNNEI. This CDR3 contains 16 residues.

This clonotype was counted only a few times. The chain uses TRBV3-1 and TRBJ2-3; TRBD1 or TRBD2 may be the D gene (5 bases each). The CDR3 is made up of 16 amino acids. The germline V gene encodes CDR1 LGHDT and CDR2 YNNKEL (reference sequence). V was shortened by 2 bases and J by 0 bases, with 12 bases between the two germline ends. The CDR3 is CASSQTGPSSTDTQYF. CDR3 in DNA: TGTGCCAGCAGCCAAACGGGGCCATCTAGCACAGATACGCAGTATTTT.